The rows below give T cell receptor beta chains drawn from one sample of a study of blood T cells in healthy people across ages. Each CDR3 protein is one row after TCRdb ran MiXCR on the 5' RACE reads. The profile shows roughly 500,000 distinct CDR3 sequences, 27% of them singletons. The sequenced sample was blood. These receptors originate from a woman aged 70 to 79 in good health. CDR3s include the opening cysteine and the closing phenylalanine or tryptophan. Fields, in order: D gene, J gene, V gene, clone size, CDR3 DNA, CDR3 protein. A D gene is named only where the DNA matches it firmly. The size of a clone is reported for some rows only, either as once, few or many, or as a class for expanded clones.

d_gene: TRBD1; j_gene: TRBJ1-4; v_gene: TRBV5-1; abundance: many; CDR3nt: TGTGCCAGCAGCCTGACAGGGACGACTAATGAAAAACTGTTTTTT; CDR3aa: CASSLTGTTNEKLFF
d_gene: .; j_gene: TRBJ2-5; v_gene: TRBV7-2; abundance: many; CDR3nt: TGTGCCAGCAGCTTACAGGTTGGGGGGGCGGAGACCCAGTACTTC; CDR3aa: CASSLQVGGAETQYF
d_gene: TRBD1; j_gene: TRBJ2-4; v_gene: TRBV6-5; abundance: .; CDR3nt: TGTGCCAGCAGTTACTCGAGAGGGGGCTGGGCCAAAAACATTCAGTACTTC; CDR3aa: CASSYSRGGWAKNIQYF
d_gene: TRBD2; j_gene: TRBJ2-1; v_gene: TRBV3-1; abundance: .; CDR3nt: TGTGCCAGCAGCCAAGGAACTAGCGGGAGGCCTTACAATGAGCAGTTCTTC; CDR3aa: CASSQGTSGRPYNEQFF
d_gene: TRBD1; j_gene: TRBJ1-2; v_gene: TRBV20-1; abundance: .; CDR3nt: TGCAGTGCTCGAGTTGACAGGGAGGTCTATGGCTACACCTTC; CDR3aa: CSARVDREVYGYTF
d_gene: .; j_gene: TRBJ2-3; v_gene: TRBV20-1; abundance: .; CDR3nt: TGCAGTGCTAGAGATCCGATGCTTAGCCGTACGCAGTATTTT; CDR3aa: CSARDPMLSRTQYF
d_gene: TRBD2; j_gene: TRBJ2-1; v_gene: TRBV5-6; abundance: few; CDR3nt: TGTGCCAGCAGCTTAGGGACTAGCGGGGGTTCTTACAATGAGCAGTTCTTC; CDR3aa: CASSLGTSGGSYNEQFF
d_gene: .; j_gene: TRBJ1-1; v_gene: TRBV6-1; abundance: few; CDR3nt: TGTGCCAGCATCCGAGCCGGGGCCGAGGGAAACACTGAAGCTTTCTTT; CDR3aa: CASIRAGAEGNTEAFF
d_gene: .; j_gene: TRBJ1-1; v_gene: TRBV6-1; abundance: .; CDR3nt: TGTGCCAGCATACGGGCCTTGGAAACTGAAGCTTTCTTT; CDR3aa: CASIRALETEAFF
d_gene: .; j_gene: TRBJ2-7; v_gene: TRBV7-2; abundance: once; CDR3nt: TGTGCCAGCAGCTCTAGGGGGGGACAGGAGTACGAGCAGTACTTC; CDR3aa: CASSSRGGQEYEQYF
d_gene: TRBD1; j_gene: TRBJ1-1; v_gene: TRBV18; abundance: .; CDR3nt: TGTGCCAGCTCACGGACAGGGGGCATTGAAGCTTTCTTT; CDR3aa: CASSRTGGIEAFF
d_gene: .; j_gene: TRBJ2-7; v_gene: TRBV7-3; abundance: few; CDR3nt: TGTGCCAGCAGGAAACCCGGGACCGCGGGGACCGAGCAGTACTTC; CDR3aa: CASRKPGTAGTEQYF
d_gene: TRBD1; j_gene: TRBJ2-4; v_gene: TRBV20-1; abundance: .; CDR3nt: TGCAGTGCCAAGACAGGGCCGGGCAAAAACATTCAGTACTTC; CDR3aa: CSAKTGPGKNIQYF
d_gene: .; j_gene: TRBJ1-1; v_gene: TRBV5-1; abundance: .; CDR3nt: TGCGCCAGCAGCTCTACTTTTTCTGAAGCTTTCTTT; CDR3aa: CASSSTFSEAFF
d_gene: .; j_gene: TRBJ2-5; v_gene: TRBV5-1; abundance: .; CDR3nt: TGCGCCAGCAGCCCGGGGCCCTCTAGCAGACGGGAGACCCAGTACTTC; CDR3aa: CASSPGPSSRRETQYF
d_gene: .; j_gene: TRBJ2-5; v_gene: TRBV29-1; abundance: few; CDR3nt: TGCAGCGGATCCGGGACTCCCAACCAAGAGACCCAGTACTTC; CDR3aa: CSGSGTPNQETQYF
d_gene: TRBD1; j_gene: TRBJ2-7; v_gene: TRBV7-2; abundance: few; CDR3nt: TGTGCCGGCAGCTTAAAGAGAACAGGGGGCGACGAGCAGTACTTC; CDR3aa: CAGSLKRTGGDEQYF
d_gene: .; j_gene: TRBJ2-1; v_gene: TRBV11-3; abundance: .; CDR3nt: TGTGCCAGCAGTAAAATACTCGCGAGGACAGACAATGAGCAGTTCTTC; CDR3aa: CASSKILARTDNEQFF
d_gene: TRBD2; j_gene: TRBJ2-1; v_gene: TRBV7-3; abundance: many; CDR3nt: TGCGCCAGCAGTCCTAGCGGGGGGACGTACAATGAGCAGTTCTTC; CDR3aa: CASSPSGGTYNEQFF
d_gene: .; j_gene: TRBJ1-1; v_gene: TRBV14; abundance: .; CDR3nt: TGTGCCAGCAGCCAAAAGGGGGAATACACTGAAGCTTTCTTT; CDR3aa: CASSQKGEYTEAFF
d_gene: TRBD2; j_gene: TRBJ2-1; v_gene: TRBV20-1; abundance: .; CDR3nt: TGCAGTGCTAGAGACTCGGAACTAGCGGGAGCCTACAATGAGCAGTTCTTC; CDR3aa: CSARDSELAGAYNEQFF
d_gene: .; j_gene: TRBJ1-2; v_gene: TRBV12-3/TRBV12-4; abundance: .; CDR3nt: TGTGCCAGCAGTGAACAGGCGGGCTATGGCTACACCTTC; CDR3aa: CASSEQAGYGYTF
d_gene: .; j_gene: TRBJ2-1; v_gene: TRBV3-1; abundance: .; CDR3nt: TGTGCCAGCAGCCACCGAGGGGTCAATGAGCAGTTCTTC; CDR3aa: CASSHRGVNEQFF
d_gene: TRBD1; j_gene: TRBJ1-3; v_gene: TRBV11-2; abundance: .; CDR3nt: TGTGCCAGCAGTCCTGCCGGAAGTCAGGGGGCTCTGGTACCTGGAAACACCATATATTTT; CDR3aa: CASSPAGSQGALVPGNTIYF
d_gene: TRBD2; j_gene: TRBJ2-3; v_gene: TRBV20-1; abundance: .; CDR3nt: TGCAGTGCTAGAAGATCTAGCGGGGGGGGACGCACAGATACGCAGTATTTT; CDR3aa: CSARRSSGGGRTDTQYF
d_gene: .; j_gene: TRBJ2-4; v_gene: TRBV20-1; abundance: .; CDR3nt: TGCAGTGCTAGAGATCCCACGGGGACGGGACTAGCCAAAAACATTCAGTACTTC; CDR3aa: CSARDPTGTGLAKNIQYF
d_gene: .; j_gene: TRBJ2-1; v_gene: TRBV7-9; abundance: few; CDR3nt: TGTGCCACCACCCTCGGGGGGCCGGGGTACAATGAGCAGTTCTTC; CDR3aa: CATTLGGPGYNEQFF
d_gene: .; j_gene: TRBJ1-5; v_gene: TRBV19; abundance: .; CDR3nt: TGTGCCAGTAGTGAGAAGAGCAATCAGCCCCAGCATTTT; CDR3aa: CASSEKSNQPQHF
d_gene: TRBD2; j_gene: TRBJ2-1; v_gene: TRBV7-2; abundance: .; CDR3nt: TGTGCCAGCAGCTTATCGCTAGCGGGGGGGTTCAATGAGCAGTTCTTC; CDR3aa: CASSLSLAGGFNEQFF
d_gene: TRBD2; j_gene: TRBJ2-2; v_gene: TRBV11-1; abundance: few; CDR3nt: TGTGCCAGCAGCTTAGAGACTAGCGGCCTTAACACCGGGGAGCTGTTTTTT; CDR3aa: CASSLETSGLNTGELFF
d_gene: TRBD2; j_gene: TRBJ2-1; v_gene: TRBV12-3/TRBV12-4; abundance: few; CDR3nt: TGTGCCCGCGGGGGGGTCGGGAATGAGCAGTTCTTC; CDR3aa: CARGGVGNEQFF
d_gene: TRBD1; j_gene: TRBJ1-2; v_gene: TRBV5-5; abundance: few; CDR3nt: TGTGCCAGCAGCTGGGGACAGGGAAAATATGGCTACACCTTC; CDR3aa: CASSWGQGKYGYTF
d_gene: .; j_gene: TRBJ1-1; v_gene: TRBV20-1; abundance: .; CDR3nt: TGCAGTGCCCACCAAGGGAGCGGTGCTTTCTTT; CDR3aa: CSAHQGSGAFF
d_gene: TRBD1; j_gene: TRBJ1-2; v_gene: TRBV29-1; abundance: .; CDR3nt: TGCAGCGTACGTACTTGGACAGGGGGTATCTATGGCTACACCTTC; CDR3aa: CSVRTWTGGIYGYTF
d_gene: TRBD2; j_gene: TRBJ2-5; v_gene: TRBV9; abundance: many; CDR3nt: TGTGCCAGCAGCGTAGGGACTAGCGGGGGGGCGATGTTGTTCTTC; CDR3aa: CASSVGTSGGAMLFF
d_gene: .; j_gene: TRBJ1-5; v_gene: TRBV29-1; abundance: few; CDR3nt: TGCAGCGTTGAAGAGTCTAGCAATCAGCCCCAGCATTTT; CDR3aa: CSVEESSNQPQHF
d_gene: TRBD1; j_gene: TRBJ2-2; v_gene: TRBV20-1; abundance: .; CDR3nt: TGCAGTGCTGGAAGGACAGGGGGCGGAACCGGGGAGCTGTTTTTT; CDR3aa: CSAGRTGGGTGELFF